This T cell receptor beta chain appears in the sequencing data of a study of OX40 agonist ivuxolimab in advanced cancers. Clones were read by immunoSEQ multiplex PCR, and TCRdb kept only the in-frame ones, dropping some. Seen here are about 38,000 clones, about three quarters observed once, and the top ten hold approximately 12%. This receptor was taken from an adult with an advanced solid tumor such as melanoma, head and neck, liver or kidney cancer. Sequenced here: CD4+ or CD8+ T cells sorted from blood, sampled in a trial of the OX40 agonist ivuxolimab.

CDR3 in DNA: TGTGCCACCAACCCTCAGCGGGAGGGCCGCGAGACCCAGTACTTC. It specifies CATNPQREGRETQYF. The chain carries TRBV28 and TRBJ2-5; 10 nucleotides match TRBD2. The length of the CDR3 is 15 residues. CDR1 MDHEN and CDR2 SYDVKM come from the germline V gene. With 10 bases clipped from V and 5 bases from J, the junction kept 13 bases outside the gene matches. Together with reference TRBV28 and TRBJ2-5, the CDR3 gives the full variable domain: DVKVTQSSRYLVKRTGEKVFLECVQDMDHENMFWYRQDPGLGLRLIYFSYDVKMKEKGDIPEGYSVSREKKERFSLILESASTNQTSMYLCATNPQREGRETQYFGPGTRLLVL.